This is a list of T cell receptor beta chains from one sample in a study of cytomegalovirus exposure and HLA in healthy donors. Measured with immunoSEQ multiplex PCR; TCRdb has only the in-frame clones, and not every one. The table includes 76,000 or so clones, under 85% detected once. Specimen: PBMCs. These receptors all come from a woman aged 40 to 50 in good health and CMV-seropositive. CDR3s leave out the opening cysteine and the closing phenylalanine or tryptophan. The order of the fields is V gene, J gene, CDR3 protein.

TRBV5-1,TRBJ2-7,ASSYGTPSSYEQY
TRBV7-2,TRBJ1-1,ASSSDRGRGAF
TRBV9,TRBJ1-2,ASSVDVGGTGVDYGYT
TRBV6-1,TRBJ2-3,ASRADRGGTDTQY
TRBV11-3,TRBJ2-2,ASSPGTGELF
TRBV7-3,TRBJ2-1,ASSSKAGGLAEQF
TRBV28,TRBJ1-3,ASAGRQSGNTIY
TRBV5-6,TRBJ1-2,ASSPGDYGYT
TRBV19,TRBJ1-5,ASSADRKNQPQH
TRBV19,TRBJ2-2,ASKQGMRTGELF
TRBV5-1,TRBJ1-6,ASTWVRGDSPLH
TRBV7-9,TRBJ1-2,ASSSVYGYT
TRBV9,TRBJ2-3,ASSVSTQGHGTDTQY
TRBV9,TRBJ2-6,ASSAQTGRSSGANVLT
TRBV5-4,TRBJ2-3,ASSQEFGSTDTQY
TRBV28,TRBJ1-2,ASSLSNYGYT
TRBV5-6,TRBJ1-2,ASSLLGQGDSGYT
TRBV5-4,TRBJ1-2,ASSLQGSNGYT
TRBV6-5,TRBJ2-1,ASSRSGGKYNEQF
TRBV6-5,TRBJ1-5,ASRVGAGNQPQH
TRBV2,TRBJ2-7,ASSGRESSYEQY
TRBV6-1,TRBJ1-1,ASSEPGNTEAF
TRBV4-1,TRBJ1-3,ASSQADRTASGNTIY
TRBV28,TRBJ2-7,ASSPRGFYEQY
TRBV9,TRBJ2-5,ASSVAEETQY
TRBV11-2,TRBJ2-3,ASSPGDRGTDTQY
TRBV5-8,TRBJ2-3,ASSLVRSGGALDTQY
TRBV7-8,TRBJ2-5,ASSLRLAGRETQY
TRBV18,TRBJ2-5,ASSIQETQY
TRBV7-9,TRBJ1-3,ASSQDSYSGNTIY
TRBV11-2,TRBJ1-2,ASSLDAGQGNGYT
TRBV5-6,TRBJ2-3,ASSQFLEGASTDTQY
TRBV28,TRBJ2-5,ASSFQQGRGETQY
TRBV6-5,TRBJ1-5,ASSYSRWQPQH
TRBV2,TRBJ1-4,ASSLDRLTNEKLF
TRBV19,TRBJ2-7,ASSITGGSYEQY
TRBV7-2,TRBJ1-3,ASSLDASGYTIY
TRBV6-5,TRBJ2-3,ASSYSTGGITDTQY
TRBV6-6,TRBJ2-7,ASTTSGGAYEQY
TRBV19,TRBJ1-1,ASSPGLTEAF
TRBV28,TRBJ2-5,ASTRGLIQETQY
TRBV13,TRBJ2-3,ASSFGASGVSTDTQY
TRBV6-1,TRBJ1-1,ASSALGQVNTEAF
TRBV4-1,TRBJ1-4,ASSQEPDSDEKLF
TRBV4-2,TRBJ1-2,ASSQDLRGRGGYT
TRBV4-2,TRBJ2-7,ASSQATSGGYEQY
TRBV11-2,TRBJ2-7,ASSSGTSGHEQY
TRBV6-5,TRBJ1-3,ASSYGGNSGNTIY
TRBV2,TRBJ1-4,ASREGQGVGEKLF
TRBV25-1,TRBJ2-5,ASSDPPGQGPETQY
TRBV9,TRBJ2-5,ASSVTGSETQY
TRBV7-2,TRBJ2-5,ASSFEQGIKTQY
TRBV5-6,TRBJ1-5,ASSLGGQPQPQH
TRBV30,TRBJ2-7,AWSSRDEQY
TRBV9,TRBJ1-1,ASTRSGGPMNTEAF
TRBV4-2,TRBJ1-4,ASSPFWTGENEKLF
TRBV6-1,TRBJ2-7,ASTPLRGGDYEQY
TRBV7-2,TRBJ2-2,ASSLDLGGGASTGELF
TRBV5-6,TRBJ2-1,ASSFSGGDQF